This T cell receptor (beta chain) was observed in a study of blood T cell repertoires in COVID-19. About the research overall: There were acute and convalescent COVID-19 samples, and they came from the United States, Italy and Spain.

As originally analysed: By means of reference gene primer amplification, nucleated cell counts were estimated. Repertoires were generated with immunoSEQ multiplex PCR, while TCRdb's copy carries only in-frame clones and drops some. Clone size and V and J calls were adopted from that table, with D and trimming inferred from the DNA. This table holds around 200,000 clones, about four fifths found once. The CDR3 is 16 residues long. In germline, CDR1 is MDHEN, CDR2 SYDVKM. V lost 5 bases, J lost 3 bases, and 9 bases stayed unmatched. This TCR came from a woman in her fifties or sixties with acute or convalescent COVID-19. Sequencing input: peripheral blood. The chain combines TRBV28 with TRBJ2-1; TRBD2 agrees at 8 bases. CDR3 DNA sequence: TGTGCCAGCAGTAAAAGGAGCGGGAGTTACTACAATGAGCAGTTCTTC. The encoded protein is CASSKRSGSYYNEQFF. Based on the CDR3 plus reference TRBV28 and TRBJ2-1, the full variable domain is DVKVTQSSRYLVKRTGEKVFLECVQDMDHENMFWYRQDPGLGLRLIYFSYDVKMKEKGDIPEGYSVSREKKERFSLILESASTNQTSMYLCASSKRSGSYYNEQFFGPGTRLTVL.